This TCR beta chain was retrieved from a study of T-cell reconstitution after alpha-beta-depleted transplantation in children. From germline, CDR1 is SGHTA and CDR2 FQGNSA. Trimming pared 5 bases from V and 2 bases from J, leaving 12 bases between. The CDR3 has 14 amino acids. Researchers prepared the TCRbeta library using unique molecular identifiers, the study reports. One entry per CDR3 protein results from TCRdb running MiXCR on the PCR reads. The table includes over 90,000 distinct CDR3 sequences, 7% to 8% detected once. Sequencing was performed on PBMCs, taken before TCRalphabeta/CD19-depleted stem cell transplant. The V gene is TRBV7-2, the J gene TRBJ2-5; D might be TRBD2 (6 bases). This clonotype originated in a boy aged 2 to 10 with acute lymphoblastic leukemia, due to receive a stem cell transplant. The CDR3 sequence: CASSGGAQQETQYF. The CDR3 DNA follows: TGTGCCAGCAGCGGCGGGGCACAGCAAGAGACCCAGTACTTC.